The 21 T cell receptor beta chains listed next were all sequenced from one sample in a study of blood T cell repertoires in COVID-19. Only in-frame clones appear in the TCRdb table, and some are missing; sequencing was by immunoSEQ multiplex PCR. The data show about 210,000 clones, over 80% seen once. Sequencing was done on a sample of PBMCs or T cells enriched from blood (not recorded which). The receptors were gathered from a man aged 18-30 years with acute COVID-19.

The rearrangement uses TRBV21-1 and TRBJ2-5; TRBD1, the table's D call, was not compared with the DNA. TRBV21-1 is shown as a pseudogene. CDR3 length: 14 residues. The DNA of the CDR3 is TGTGCCAGCAGCAAAGGTCGGGCAAGGGGTCTCCAGTACTTC. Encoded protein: CASSKGRARGLQYF.

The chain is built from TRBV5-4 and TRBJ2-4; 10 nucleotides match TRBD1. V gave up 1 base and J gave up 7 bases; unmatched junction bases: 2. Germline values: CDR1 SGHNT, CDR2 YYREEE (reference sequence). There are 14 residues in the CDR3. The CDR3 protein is CASSLTGQGNIQYF. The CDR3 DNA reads TGTGCCAGCAGCTTGACGGGACAGGGGAACATTCAGTACTTC.

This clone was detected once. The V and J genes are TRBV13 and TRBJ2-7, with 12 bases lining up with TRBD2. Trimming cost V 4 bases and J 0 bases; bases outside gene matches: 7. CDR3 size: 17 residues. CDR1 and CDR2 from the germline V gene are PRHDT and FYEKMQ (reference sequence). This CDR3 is CASSSSTSGGYSYEQYF. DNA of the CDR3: TGTGCCAGCAGCTCTTCGACTAGCGGGGGTTACTCCTACGAGCAGTACTTC.

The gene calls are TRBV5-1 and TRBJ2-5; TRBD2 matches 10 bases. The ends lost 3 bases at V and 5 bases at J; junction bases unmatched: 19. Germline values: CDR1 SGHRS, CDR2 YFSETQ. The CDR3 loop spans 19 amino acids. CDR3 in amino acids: CASSSPGMPLAGVLETQYF. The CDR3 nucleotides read TGCGCCAGCAGCTCCCCAGGGATGCCTCTAGCGGGAGTTTTGGAGACCCAGTACTTC.

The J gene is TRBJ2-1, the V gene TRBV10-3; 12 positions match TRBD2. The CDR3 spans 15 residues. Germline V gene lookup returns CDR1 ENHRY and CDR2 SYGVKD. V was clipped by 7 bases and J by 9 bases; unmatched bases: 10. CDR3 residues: CAINPGLAGRGEQFF. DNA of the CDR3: TGTGCCATCAACCCTGGACTAGCGGGACGGGGTGAGCAGTTCTTC.

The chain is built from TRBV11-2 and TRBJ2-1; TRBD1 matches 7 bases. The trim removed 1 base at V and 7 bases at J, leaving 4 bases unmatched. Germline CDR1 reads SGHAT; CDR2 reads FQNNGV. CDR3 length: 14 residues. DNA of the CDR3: TGTGCCAGCAGCTTAGGACCGACAGGGAATGAGCAGTTCTTC. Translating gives CASSLGPTGNEQFF.

CDR3 DNA: TGTGCCAGTACACGGGAACCCGGAAACACCATATATTTT. Translation gives CASTREPGNTIYF. This chain uses TRBV11-3 with TRBJ1-3; D is unresolved. CDR1 is SGHNT and CDR2 is YENEEA in the germline V gene. The CDR3 length is 13 residues. The ends were cut back, 9 bases at V and 4 bases at J, with 13 bases in the middle.

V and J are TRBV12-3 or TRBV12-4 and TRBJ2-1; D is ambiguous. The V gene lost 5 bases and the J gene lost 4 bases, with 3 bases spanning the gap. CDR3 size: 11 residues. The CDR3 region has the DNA TGTGCCAGCAGTGTATACAATGAGCAGTTCTTC. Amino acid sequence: CASSVYNEQFF.

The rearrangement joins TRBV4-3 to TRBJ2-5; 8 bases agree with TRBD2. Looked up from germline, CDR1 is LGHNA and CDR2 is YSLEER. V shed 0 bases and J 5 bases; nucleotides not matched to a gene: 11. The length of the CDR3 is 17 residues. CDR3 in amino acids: CASSQDAGGGLVETQYF. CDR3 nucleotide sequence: TGCGCCAGCAGCCAAGATGCGGGGGGAGGGCTCGTGGAGACCCAGTACTTC.

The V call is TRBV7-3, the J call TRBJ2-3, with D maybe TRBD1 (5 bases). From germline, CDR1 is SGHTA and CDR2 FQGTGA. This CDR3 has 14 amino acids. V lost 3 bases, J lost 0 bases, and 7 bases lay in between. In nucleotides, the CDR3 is TGTGCCAGCAGCTTCCAGGGCAGCACAGATACGCAGTATTTT. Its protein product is CASSFQGSTDTQYF.

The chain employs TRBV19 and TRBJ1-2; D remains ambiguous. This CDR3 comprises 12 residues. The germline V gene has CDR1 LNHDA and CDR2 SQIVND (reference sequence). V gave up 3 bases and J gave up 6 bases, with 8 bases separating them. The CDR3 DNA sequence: TGTGCCAGTAGTATCCGAACAAATGGCTACACCTTC. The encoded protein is CASSIRTNGYTF. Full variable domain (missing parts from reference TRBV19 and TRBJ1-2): DGGITQSPKYLFRKEGQNVTLSCEQNLNHDAMYWYRQDPGQGLRLIYYSQIVNDFQKGDIAEGYSVSREKKESFPLTVTSAQKNPTAFYLCASSIRTNGYTFGSGTRLTVV.

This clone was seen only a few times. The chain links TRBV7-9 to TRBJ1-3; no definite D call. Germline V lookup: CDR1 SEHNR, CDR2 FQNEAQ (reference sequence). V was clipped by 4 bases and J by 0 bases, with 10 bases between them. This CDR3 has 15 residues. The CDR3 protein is CASSSTPLSGNTIYF. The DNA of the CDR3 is TGTGCCAGCAGCTCGACACCACTCTCTGGAAACACCATATATTTT.

CDR3 in amino acids: CASSQPGLAGPGSYNEQFF. DNA of the CDR3: TGTGCCAGCAGCCAGCCGGGACTAGCGGGCCCTGGCTCCTACAATGAGCAGTTCTTC. The chain has TRBV4-2 and TRBJ2-1; 12 bases align to TRBD2. This CDR3 has 19 amino acids. The germline CDR1 and CDR2 sequences are LGHNA and YNFKEQ. Germline trimming cut 3 bases from V and 0 bases from J; bases unmatched to any gene: 9.

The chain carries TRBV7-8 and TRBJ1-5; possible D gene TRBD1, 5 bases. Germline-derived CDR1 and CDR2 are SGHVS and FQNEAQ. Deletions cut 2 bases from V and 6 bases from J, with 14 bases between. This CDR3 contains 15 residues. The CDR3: CASSLSIQGGQPQHF. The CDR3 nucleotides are TGTGCCAGCAGCTTAAGTATCCAGGGTGGTCAGCCCCAGCATTTT.

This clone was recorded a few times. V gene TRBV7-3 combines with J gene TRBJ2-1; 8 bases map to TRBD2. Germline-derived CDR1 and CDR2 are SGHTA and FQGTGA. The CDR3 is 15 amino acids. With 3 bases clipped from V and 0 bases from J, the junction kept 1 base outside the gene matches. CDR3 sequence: CASSFTSGSYNEQFF. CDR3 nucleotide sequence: TGTGCCAGCAGCTTTACTAGCGGCTCCTACAATGAGCAGTTCTTC.

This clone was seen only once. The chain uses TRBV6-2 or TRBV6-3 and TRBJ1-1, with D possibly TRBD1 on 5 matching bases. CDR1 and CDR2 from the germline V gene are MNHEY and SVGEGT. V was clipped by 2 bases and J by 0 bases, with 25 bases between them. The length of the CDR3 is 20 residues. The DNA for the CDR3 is TGTGCCAGCAGTTACCCCATAGGTGCGGGGGAAAGGTGGGTGAACACTGAAGCTTTCTTT. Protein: CASSYPIGAGERWVNTEAFF.

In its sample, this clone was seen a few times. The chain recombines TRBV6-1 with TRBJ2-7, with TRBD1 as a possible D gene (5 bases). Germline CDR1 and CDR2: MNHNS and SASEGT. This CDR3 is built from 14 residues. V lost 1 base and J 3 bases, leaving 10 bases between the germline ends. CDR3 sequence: CASSEGWGRYEQYF. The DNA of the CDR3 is TGTGCCAGCAGTGAAGGGTGGGGCCGCTACGAGCAGTACTTC.

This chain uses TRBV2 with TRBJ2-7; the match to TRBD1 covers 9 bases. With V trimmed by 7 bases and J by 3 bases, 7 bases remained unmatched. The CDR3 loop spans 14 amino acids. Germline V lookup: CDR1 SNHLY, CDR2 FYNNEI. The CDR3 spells CASTSGTGNYEQYF. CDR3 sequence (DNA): TGTGCCAGCACAAGTGGGACAGGGAACTACGAGCAGTACTTC.

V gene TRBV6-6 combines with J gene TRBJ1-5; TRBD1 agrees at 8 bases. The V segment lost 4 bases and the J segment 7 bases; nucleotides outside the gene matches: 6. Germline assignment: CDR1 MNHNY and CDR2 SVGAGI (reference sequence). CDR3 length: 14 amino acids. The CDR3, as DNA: TGTGCCAGCAGTTGGACAGGGTTTCAACAGCCCCAGCATTTT. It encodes CASSWTGFQQPQHF.

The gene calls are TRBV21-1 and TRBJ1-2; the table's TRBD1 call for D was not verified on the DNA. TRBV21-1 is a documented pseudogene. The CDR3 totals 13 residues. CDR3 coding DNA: TGTGCCAGCAGCCTAAATACAGGGGTTGGCTACACCTTC. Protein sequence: CASSLNTGVGYTF.

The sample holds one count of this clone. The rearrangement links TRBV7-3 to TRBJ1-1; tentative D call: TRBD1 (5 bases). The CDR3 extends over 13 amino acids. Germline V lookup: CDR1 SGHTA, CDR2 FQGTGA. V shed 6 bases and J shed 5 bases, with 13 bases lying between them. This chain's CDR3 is CASSPGGWTEAFF. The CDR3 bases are TGTGCCAGCAGTCCCGGGGGTTGGACTGAAGCTTTCTTT. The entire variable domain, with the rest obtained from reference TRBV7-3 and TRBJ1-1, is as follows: GAGVSQTPSNKVTEKGKYVELRCDPISGHTALYWYRQSLGQGPEFLIYFQGTGAADDSGLPNDRFFAVRPEGSVSTLKIQRTERGDSAVYLCASSPGGWTEAFFGQGTRLTVV.